What follows are 27 T cell receptor beta chains derived from one specimen sequenced in a study of T cells in Graves' hyperthyroidism and ophthalmopathy. It was RNA transcripts that yielded the amplified TCR beta CDR3 regions. TCR CDR3 regions were first amplified by RT-PCR with HTBI primers. TCRdb redid the calling of the multiplex PCR reads with MiXCR, one entry per CDR3 protein. This repertoire shows hundreds of thousands of distinct CDR3 sequences, roughly 14% found once; its top ten account for under 15%. The material sequenced was blood. The receptors derive from a man younger than 35 with Graves' ophthalmopathy.

This clonotype has ten or more counts. The genes are TRBV6-1 and TRBJ1-2, with D unresolved. Germline lookup yields CDR1 MNHNS and CDR2 SASEGT. Trimming left V 7 bases short and J 1 base short, with 7 bases between. CDR3 length: 12 residues. CDR3 amino acids: CASTADNYGYTF. The CDR3 DNA reads as TGTGCCAGCACGGCGGATAACTATGGCTACACCTTC.

This clonotype was observed many times. As DNA, the CDR3 is TGTGCCAGCAGCTTACAGATGGGCGGCACAGATACGCAGTATTTT. Residues: CASSLQMGGTDTQYF. The chain is built from TRBV11-1 and TRBJ2-3; the D is unclear. The CDR3 sequence is 15 residues long. The germline V gene has CDR1 SGHAT and CDR2 FQDESV (reference sequence). V lost 2 bases and J 1 base, leaving 10 bases between the germline ends. Looking up the rest from reference TRBV11-1 and TRBJ2-3 gives the full variable domain: EAEVAQSPRYKITEKSQAVAFWCDPISGHATLYWYRQILGQGPELLVQFQDESVVDDSQLPKDRFSAERLKGVDSTLKIQPAELGDSAMYLCASSLQMGGTDTQYFGPGTRLTVL.

This clonotype was counted ten times or more. The rearrangement joins TRBV6-1 to TRBJ2-7; D may be TRBD1 (6 bases). This CDR3 is 16 amino acids long. V lost 5 bases and J 1 base, leaving 18 bases between the germline ends. The germline CDR1 and CDR2 sequences are MNHNS and SASEGT. In DNA form, the CDR3 reads TGTGCCAGCAGTCCACGAGGGGGTTCGCATTCCTACGAGCAGTACTTC. Encoded protein: CASSPRGGSHSYEQYF.

Ten or more counts support this clonotype. V is TRBV4-1 and J is TRBJ2-7; TRBD2 matches at 8 bases. This CDR3 spans 15 amino acids. Germline loops: CDR1 MGHRA, CDR2 YSYEKL. The J segment lost 3 bases and the V segment lost 1 base, leaving 5 bases of the junction unmatched. As DNA, the CDR3 is TGCGCCAGCAGCCAAGGGGCTAGCGGGTTCTACGAGCAGTACTTC. This encodes CASSQGASGFYEQYF.

Concerning this clonotype: Since a much larger clone is just one base distant, this may be a read error. V is TRBV7-2 and J is TRBJ2-5; 8 positions agree with TRBD1. With 4 bases clipped from V and 6 bases from J, the junction kept 4 bases outside the gene matches. Germline assignment: CDR1 SGHTA and CDR2 FQGNSA. This CDR3 has 13 amino acids. Here the CDR3 DNA reads TGTGCCAGCAGCTCAGGGGGCCGACAGACCCAGTACTTC. It is translated as CASSSGGRQTQYF.

This clonotype was detected many times. The chain employs TRBV24-1 and TRBJ2-3; 7 nucleotides align to TRBD2. With 2 bases clipped from V and 0 bases from J, the junction kept 7 bases outside the gene matches. This CDR3 has 17 amino acids. Germline V lookup: CDR1 KGHDR, CDR2 SFDVKD. Here the CDR3 DNA reads TGTGCCACCAGTGATTGGGGGGGAACCCCTAGCACAGATACGCAGTATTTT. This codes for CATSDWGGTPSTDTQYF.

Ten or more counts support this clonotype. The chain uses TRBV3-1 and TRBJ1-2; perhaps TRBD1 as D (5 bases). This CDR3 has 16 amino acids. Trimming stripped 1 base from V and 4 bases from J, with 16 bases between. The germline CDR1 and CDR2 sequences are LGHDT and YNNKEL (reference sequence). CDR3 amino acids: CASSQVVGAGGYGYTF. CDR3 DNA: TGTGCCAGCAGCCAAGTAGTTGGGGCTGGTGGCTATGGCTACACCTTC.

This clonotype came up many times. The J gene is TRBJ2-1, the V gene TRBV29-1; 8 bases align to TRBD1. V dropped 6 bases and J dropped 2; count of bases not matched to a gene: 3. In germline, CDR1 is SQVTM, CDR2 ANQGSEA. CDR3 length: 13 residues. The CDR3 sequence is CSVGQGAYNEQFF. The CDR3, as DNA: TGCAGCGTCGGACAGGGCGCCTACAATGAGCAGTTCTTC.

This clonotype came up many times. This sequence joins TRBV5-1 and TRBJ2-1, with 7 bases aligning to TRBD2. J gave up 6 bases and V 0 bases, and 6 bases lay outside the gene matches. CDR3 length equals 15 residues. Per the germline V gene, CDR1 is SGHRS and CDR2 is YFSETQ. The CDR3 coding sequence is TGCGCCAGCAGCTTGGGGGAGGGAGGTAGCAATGAGCAGTTCTTC. As protein: CASSLGEGGSNEQFF. The entire variable domain, with the rest obtained from reference TRBV5-1 and TRBJ2-1, is as follows: KAGVTQTPRYLIKTRGQQVTLSCSPISGHRSVSWYQQTPGQGLQFLFEYFSETQRNKGNFPGRFSGRQFSNSRSEMNVSTLELGDSALYLCASSLGEGGSNEQFFGPGTRLTVL.

This clonotype was counted many times. The gene calls are TRBV2 and TRBJ1-1, with D possibly matching TRBD1 (5 bases). The CDR3 extends over 13 amino acids. Germline CDR1 and CDR2: SNHLY and FYNNEI. Trimming pared 4 bases from V and 2 bases from J, leaving 8 bases between. This chain's CDR3 is CASSGGFNTEAFF. CDR3 DNA sequence: TGTGCCAGCAGTGGGGGCTTTAACACTGAAGCTTTCTTT.

There are many counts of this clonotype. V gene TRBV11-2 combines with J gene TRBJ1-1; D call uncertain. V lost 6 bases and J 7 bases, leaving 12 bases between the germline ends. Per germline, CDR1 SGHAT and CDR2 FQNNGV. This CDR3 is 12 amino acids long. CDR3: CASSTDSIEAFF. The DNA of the CDR3 is TGTGCCAGCAGTACCGACTCAATTGAAGCTTTCTTT.

This clonotype was picked up many times. The rearrangement joins TRBV11-3 to TRBJ2-3, with TRBD2 matching over 8 bases. Germline V gene sequence: CDR1 SGHNT, CDR2 YENEEA. This CDR3 contains 17 residues. J gave up 2 bases and V 0 bases, and 7 bases lay outside the gene matches. The CDR3 reads CASSLDRVSGNTDTQYF. The CDR3 bases are TGTGCCAGCAGCTTAGATCGAGTTAGCGGGAACACAGATACGCAGTATTTT.

This clonotype was counted ten times or more. This chain connects TRBV14 to TRBJ1-1; D gene ambiguous. Germline CDR1 SGHDN, CDR2 FVKESK. The CDR3 totals 14 residues. Trimming stripped 2 bases from V and 3 bases from J, with 10 bases between. The CDR3 coding sequence is TGTGCCAGCAGCCAACTCGGCGGGGACACTGAAGCTTTCTTT. Protein sequence: CASSQLGGDTEAFF.

This clonotype was detected ten times or more. V usage is TRBV11-3 and J usage is TRBJ1-1, with D uncertain. This CDR3 spans 14 amino acids. Trimming cost V 2 bases and J 1 base, with 8 bases left between them. From germline, CDR1 is SGHNT and CDR2 YENEEA. The CDR3 sequence: CASSLIGANTEAFF. CDR3 bases: TGTGCCAGCAGCTTAATTGGTGCGAACACTGAAGCTTTCTTT.

The V call is TRBV2, the J call TRBJ1-5; TRBD1 matches 10 bases. The J segment lost 6 bases and the V segment lost 6 bases, leaving 2 bases of the junction unmatched. Germline V gene sequence: CDR1 SNHLY, CDR2 FYNNEI. The CDR3 is 13 residues long. CDR3 protein: CASRGQGSQPQHF. DNA of the CDR3: TGTGCCAGCAGGGGACAGGGGAGTCAGCCCCAGCATTTT. The whole variable domain, remainder taken from reference TRBV2 and TRBJ1-5, is EPEVTQTPSHQVTQMGQEVILRCVPISNHLYFYWYRQILGQKVEFLVSFYNNEISEKSEIFDDQFSVERPDGSNFTLKIRSTKLEDSAMYFCASRGQGSQPQHFGDGTRLSIL.

The chain has TRBV11-2 and TRBJ2-1, with 10 bases aligning to TRBD1. Trimming at V came to 1 base and at J to 9 bases, leaving 3 bases not matched to a gene. Germline V gene sequence: CDR1 SGHAT, CDR2 FQNNGV. This CDR3 is 14 amino acids long. The CDR3 spells CASSLGTGGFEQFF. CDR3 nucleotides: TGTGCCAGCAGCTTAGGGACAGGGGGTTTTGAGCAGTTCTTC.

This clonotype appeared many times. The chain employs TRBV5-1 and TRBJ2-1; D might be TRBD1 (6 bases). Germline assignment: CDR1 SGHRS and CDR2 YFSETQ. The CDR3 is 16 residues long. With 0 bases removed from V and 5 bases from J, the gap between germline ends came to 15 bases. The CDR3 bases are TGCGCCAGCAGCTTGGCCCTAGGACAGCCTAACAATGAGCAGTTCTTC. Translated: CASSLALGQPNNEQFF.

The chain joins TRBV6-1 to TRBJ2-4, with a tentative D call TRBD1 (8 bases). The CDR3 is made up of 14 amino acids. Germline assignment: CDR1 MNHNS and CDR2 SASEGT. V was trimmed by 5 bases and J by 6 bases, leaving 14 bases between them. The CDR3 nucleotides are TGTGCCAGCAGTAACACAGGGGGGGGAAACATTCAGTACTTC. Its translation: CASSNTGGGNIQYF.

This clonotype showed up many times. The J gene is TRBJ2-7, the V gene TRBV20-1; possible D gene TRBD1, 7 bases. This CDR3 is built from 15 residues. In germline, CDR1 is DFQATT, CDR2 SNEGSKA (reference sequence). Trimming shortened V by 0 bases and J by 0 bases, and 12 bases separated the two germline ends. The CDR3 DNA reads as TGCAGTGCTAGAGATAGCCAGGGGGGCTCCTACGAGCAGTACTTC. It is translated as CSARDSQGGSYEQYF.

The rearrangement links TRBV6-4 to TRBJ2-3; D not certain. This CDR3 has 14 residues. Germline lookup yields CDR1 MRHNA and CDR2 SNTAGT. Trimming removed 0 bases at V and 1 base at J, with 5 bases between. The CDR3 nucleotides are TGTGCCAGCAGTGACTCTGTGGGCACAGATACGCAGTATTTT. This codes for CASSDSVGTDTQYF.

In this sample, this clonotype turned up a few times. The chain joins TRBV7-7 to TRBJ1-4; D might be TRBD1 (6 bases). The CDR3 spans 14 residues. Germline CDR1 reads SSHAT; CDR2 reads FNYEAQ (reference sequence). The CDR3 DNA reads TGTGCTTGCCCTGGGGACAAAAAAAATGAAAAACTGTTTTTT. Protein product: CACPGDKKNEKLFF. Combining the CDR3 with reference TRBV7-7 and TRBJ1-4 gives the whole variable domain GAGVSQSPRYKVTKRGQDVTLRCDPISSHATLYWYQQALGQGPEFLTYFNYEAQPDKSGLPSDRFSAERPEGSISTLTIQRTEQRDSAMYRCACPGDKKNEKLFFGSGTQLSVL.

The rearrangement uses TRBV29-1 and TRBJ2-3, with D maybe TRBD2 (6 bases). This CDR3 spans 15 amino acids. V gave up 7 bases and J gave up 2 bases, with 19 bases separating them. Germline V gene data show CDR1 as SQVTM and CDR2 as ANQGSEA. The CDR3 nucleotides are TGCAGCGCTCCGGGTAGCGGAGACTTCACAGATACGCAGTATTTT. It encodes CSAPGSGDFTDTQYF.

This clonotype was seen a few times. With a much larger clone just one base away, this may be a read error. The V call is TRBV2, the J call TRBJ2-1; 9 nucleotides align to TRBD2. CDR3 length equals 17 residues. Germline V gene data show CDR1 as SNHLY and CDR2 as FYNNEI. V dropped 5 bases and J dropped 6; count of bases not matched to a gene: 14. The CDR3 protein is CASSLISEREDFNEQFF. The CDR3 DNA follows: TGTGCCAGCAGTTTAATCTCAGAGCGGGAGGACTTCAATGAGCAGTTCTTC.

This clonotype has a count of ten or more. This sequence joins TRBV19 and TRBJ2-5; D is perhaps TRBD2 (6 bases). V shed 0 bases and J shed 2 bases, with 7 bases lying between them. Germline loops: CDR1 LNHDA, CDR2 SQIVND (reference sequence). The CDR3 consists of 14 residues. The CDR3 sequence: CASSIDRGQETQYF. CDR3 in DNA: TGTGCCAGTAGTATAGATCGGGGGCAAGAGACCCAGTACTTC. Looking up the rest from reference TRBV19 and TRBJ2-5 gives the full variable domain: DGGITQSPKYLFRKEGQNVTLSCEQNLNHDAMYWYRQDPGQGLRLIYYSQIVNDFQKGDIAEGYSVSREKKESFPLTVTSAQKNPTAFYLCASSIDRGQETQYFGPGTRLLVL.

CDR3 nucleotides: TGTGCCAGCAGCGTAGGCGGAGGGTCTGAAGCTTTCTTT. As protein: CASSVGGGSEAFF. The J gene is TRBJ1-1, the V gene TRBV9; D gene unclear. Trimming left V 0 bases short and J 6 bases short, with 9 bases between. CDR3 length: 13 amino acids. Germline loops: CDR1 SGDLS, CDR2 YYNGEE.

V usage is TRBV18 and J usage is TRBJ2-3; 15 bases align to TRBD2. The junction had 5 bases not matched to a gene; V was cut back by 0 bases and J by 4 bases. Germline CDR1 is KGHSH and CDR2 is LQKENI. This CDR3 has 18 residues. The CDR3 DNA reads as TGTGCCAGCTCACCACCGGGACTAGCGGGAGGTATCGCAGATACGCAGTATTTT. Encoded protein: CASSPPGLAGGIADTQYF.

This clonotype was observed many times. The rearrangement joins TRBV20-1 to TRBJ2-3, with a tentative D call TRBD2 (7 bases). This CDR3 has 13 residues. V lost 5 bases and J lost 4, with 13 bases in between. Germline V gives CDR1 DFQATT, CDR2 SNEGSKA (reference sequence). This chain's CDR3 is CSAGGAGSDTQYF. The CDR3 nucleotides read TGCAGTGCTGGGGGGGCTGGGTCAGATACGCAGTATTTT.